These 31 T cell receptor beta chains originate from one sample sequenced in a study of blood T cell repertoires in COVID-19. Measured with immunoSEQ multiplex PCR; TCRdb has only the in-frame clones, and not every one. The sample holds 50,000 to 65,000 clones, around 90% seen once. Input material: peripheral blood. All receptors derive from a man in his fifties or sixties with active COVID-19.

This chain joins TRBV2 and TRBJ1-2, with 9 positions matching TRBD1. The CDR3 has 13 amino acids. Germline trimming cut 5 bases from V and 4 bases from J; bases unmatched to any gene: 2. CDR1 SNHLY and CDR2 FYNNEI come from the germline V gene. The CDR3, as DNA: TGTGCCAGCAGTACAGGGGGCACCTATGGCTACACCTTC. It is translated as CASSTGGTYGYTF.

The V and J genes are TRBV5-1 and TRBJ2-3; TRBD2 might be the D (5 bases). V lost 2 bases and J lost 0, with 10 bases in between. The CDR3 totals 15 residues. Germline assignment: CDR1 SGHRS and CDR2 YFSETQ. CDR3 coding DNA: TGCGCCAGCAGCTTAGCGGCTACTAGCACAGATACGCAGTATTTT. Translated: CASSLAATSTDTQYF.

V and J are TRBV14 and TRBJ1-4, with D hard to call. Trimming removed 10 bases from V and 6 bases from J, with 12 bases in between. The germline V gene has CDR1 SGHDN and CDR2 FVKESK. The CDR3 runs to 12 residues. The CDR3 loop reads CATKTKYEKLFF. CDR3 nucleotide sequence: TGTGCCACCAAAACAAAGTATGAAAAACTGTTTTTT.

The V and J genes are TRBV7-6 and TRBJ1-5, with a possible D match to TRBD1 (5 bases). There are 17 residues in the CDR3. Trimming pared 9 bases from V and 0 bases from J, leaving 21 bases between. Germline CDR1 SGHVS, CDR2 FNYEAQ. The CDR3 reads CASLTWTGVLSNQPQHF. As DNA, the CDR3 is TGTGCCAGTTTAACGTGGACGGGGGTCCTTAGCAATCAGCCCCAGCATTTT.

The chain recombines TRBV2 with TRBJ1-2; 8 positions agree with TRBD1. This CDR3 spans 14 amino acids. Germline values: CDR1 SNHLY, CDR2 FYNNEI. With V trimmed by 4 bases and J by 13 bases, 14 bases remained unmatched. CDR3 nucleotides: TGTGCCAGCAGTGGCCTGGGACAGGCGCCCATCGTCACCTTC. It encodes CASSGLGQAPIVTF.

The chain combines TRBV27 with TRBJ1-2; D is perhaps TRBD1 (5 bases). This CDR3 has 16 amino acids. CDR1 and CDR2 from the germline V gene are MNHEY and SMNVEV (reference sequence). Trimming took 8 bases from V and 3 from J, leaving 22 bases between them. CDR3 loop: CASRLSGPSGYYGYTF. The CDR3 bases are TGTGCCAGCCGCCTATCCGGACCCTCAGGGTACTATGGCTACACCTTC.

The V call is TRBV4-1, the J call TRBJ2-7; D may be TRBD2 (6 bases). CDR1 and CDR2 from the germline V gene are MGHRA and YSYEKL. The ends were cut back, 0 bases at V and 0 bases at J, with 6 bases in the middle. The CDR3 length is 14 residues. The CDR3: CASSQDGSSYEQYF. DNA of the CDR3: TGCGCCAGCAGCCAAGACGGGAGCTCCTACGAGCAGTACTTC.

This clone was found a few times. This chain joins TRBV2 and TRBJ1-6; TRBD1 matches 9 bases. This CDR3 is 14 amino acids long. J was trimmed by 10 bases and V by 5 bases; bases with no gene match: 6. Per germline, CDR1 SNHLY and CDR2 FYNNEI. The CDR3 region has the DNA TGTGCCAGCAGTATGGGACAGGGAAACTCACCCCTCCACTTT. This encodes CASSMGQGNSPLHF.

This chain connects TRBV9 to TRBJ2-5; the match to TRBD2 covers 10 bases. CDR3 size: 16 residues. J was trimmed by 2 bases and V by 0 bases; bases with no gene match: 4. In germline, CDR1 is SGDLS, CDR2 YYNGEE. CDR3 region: CASSVGSSGGQETQYF. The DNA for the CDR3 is TGTGCCAGCAGCGTAGGGTCTAGCGGGGGACAAGAGACCCAGTACTTC.

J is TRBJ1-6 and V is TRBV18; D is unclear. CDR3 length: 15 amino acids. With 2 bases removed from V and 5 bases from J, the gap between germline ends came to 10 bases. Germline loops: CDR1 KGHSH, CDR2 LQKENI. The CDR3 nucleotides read TGTGCCAGCTCACCATCACAGTTTGATAATTCACCCCTCCACTTT. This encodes CASSPSQFDNSPLHF.

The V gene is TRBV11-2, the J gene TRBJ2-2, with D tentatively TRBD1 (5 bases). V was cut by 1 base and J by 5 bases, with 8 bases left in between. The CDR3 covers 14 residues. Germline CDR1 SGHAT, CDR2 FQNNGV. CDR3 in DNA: TGTGCCAGCAGCTTAGGGGGCTTAACCGGGGAGCTGTTTTTT. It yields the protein CASSLGGLTGELFF.

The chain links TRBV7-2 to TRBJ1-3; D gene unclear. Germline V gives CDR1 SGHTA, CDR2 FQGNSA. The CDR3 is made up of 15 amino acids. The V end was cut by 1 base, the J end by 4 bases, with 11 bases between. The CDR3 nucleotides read TGTGCCAGCAGCTTAGTTCACCTAGGCGGAAACACCATATATTTT. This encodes CASSLVHLGGNTIYF.

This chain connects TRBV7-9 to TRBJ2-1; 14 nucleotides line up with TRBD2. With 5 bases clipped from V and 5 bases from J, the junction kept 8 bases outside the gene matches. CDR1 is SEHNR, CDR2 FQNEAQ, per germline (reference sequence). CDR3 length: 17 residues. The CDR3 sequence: CASSPRGLAGANNEQFF. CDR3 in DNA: TGTGCCAGCAGCCCGCGGGGACTAGCGGGGGCTAACAATGAGCAGTTCTTC.

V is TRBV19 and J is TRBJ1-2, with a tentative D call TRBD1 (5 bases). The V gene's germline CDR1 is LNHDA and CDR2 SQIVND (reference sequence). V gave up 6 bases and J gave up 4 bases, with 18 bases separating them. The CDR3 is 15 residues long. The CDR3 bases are TGTGCCAGTAGAAAACCGCGGGAGGGGAGCTATGGCTACACCTTC. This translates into CASRKPREGSYGYTF.

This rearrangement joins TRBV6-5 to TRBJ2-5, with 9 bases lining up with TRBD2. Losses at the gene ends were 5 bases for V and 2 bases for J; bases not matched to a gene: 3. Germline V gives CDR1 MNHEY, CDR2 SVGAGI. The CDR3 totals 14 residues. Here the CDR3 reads CASSLAGGQETQYF. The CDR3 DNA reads TGTGCCAGCAGTCTGGCGGGGGGGCAAGAGACCCAGTACTTC.

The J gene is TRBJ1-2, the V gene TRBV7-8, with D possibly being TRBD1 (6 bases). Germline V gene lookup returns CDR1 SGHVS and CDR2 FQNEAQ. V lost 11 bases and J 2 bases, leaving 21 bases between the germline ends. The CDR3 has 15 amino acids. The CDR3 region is CAAEMLRGQNYGYTF. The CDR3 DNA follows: TGTGCCGCCGAGATGCTCAGGGGACAAAACTATGGCTACACCTTC.

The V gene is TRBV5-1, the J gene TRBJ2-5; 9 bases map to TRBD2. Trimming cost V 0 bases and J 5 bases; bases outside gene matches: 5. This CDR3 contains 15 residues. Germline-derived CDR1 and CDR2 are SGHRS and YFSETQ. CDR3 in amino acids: CASSLDRLAGETQYF. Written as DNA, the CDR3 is TGCGCCAGCAGCTTGGACCGTCTAGCGGGGGAGACCCAGTACTTC.

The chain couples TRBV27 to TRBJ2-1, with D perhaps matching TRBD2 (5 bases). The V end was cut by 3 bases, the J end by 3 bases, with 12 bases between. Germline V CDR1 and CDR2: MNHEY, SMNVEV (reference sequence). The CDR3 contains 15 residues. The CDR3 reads CASSFLDWGYNEQFF. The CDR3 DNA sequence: TGTGCCAGCAGTTTTTTGGACTGGGGCTACAATGAGCAGTTCTTC.

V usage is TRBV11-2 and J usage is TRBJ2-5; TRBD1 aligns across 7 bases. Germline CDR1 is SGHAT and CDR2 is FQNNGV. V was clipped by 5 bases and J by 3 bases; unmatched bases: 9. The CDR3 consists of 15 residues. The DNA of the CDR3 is TGTGCCAGCAGCAGAAGACAGGGTCGAGAAGAGACCCAGTACTTC. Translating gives CASSRRQGREETQYF. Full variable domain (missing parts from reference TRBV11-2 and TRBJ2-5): EAGVAQSPRYKIIEKRQSVAFWCNPISGHATLYWYQQILGQGPKLLIQFQNNGVVDDSQLPKDRFSAERLKGVDSTLKIQPAKLEDSAVYLCASSRRQGREETQYFGPGTRLLVL.

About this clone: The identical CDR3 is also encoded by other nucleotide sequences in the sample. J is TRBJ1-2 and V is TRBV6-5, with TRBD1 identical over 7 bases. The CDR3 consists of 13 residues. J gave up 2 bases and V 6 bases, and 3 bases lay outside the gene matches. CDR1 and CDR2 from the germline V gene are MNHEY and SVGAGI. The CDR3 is CASRKTGNYGYTF. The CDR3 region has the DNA TGTGCCAGCAGAAAGACAGGGAACTATGGCTACACCTTC.

The CDR3 sequence: CASRTGVSGANVLTF. The CDR3 DNA is TGTGCCAGCCGGACCGGGGTCTCTGGGGCCAACGTCCTGACTTTC. The chain links TRBV6-5 to TRBJ2-6, with D perhaps matching TRBD2 (5 bases). V dropped 8 bases and J dropped 0 bases, with 11 bases sitting between them. CDR1 is MNHEY, CDR2 SVGAGI, per germline. This CDR3 is 15 amino acids long.

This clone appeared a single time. Here the CDR3 reads CASSSGPEAFF. CDR3 nucleotides: TGTGCCAGCAGTTCAGGGCCTGAAGCTTTCTTT. The V call is TRBV12-3 or TRBV12-4, the J call TRBJ1-1, with a weak D call TRBD1 (5 bases). This CDR3 comprises 11 residues. Trimming cost V 4 bases and J 6 bases, with 6 bases left between them.

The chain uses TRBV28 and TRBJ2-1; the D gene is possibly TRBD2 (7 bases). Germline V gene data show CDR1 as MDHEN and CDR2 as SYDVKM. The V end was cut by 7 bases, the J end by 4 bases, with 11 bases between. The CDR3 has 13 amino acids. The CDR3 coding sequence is TGTGCCAGCACGGGGGGCGGGTACAATGAGCAGTTCTTC. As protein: CASTGGGYNEQFF.

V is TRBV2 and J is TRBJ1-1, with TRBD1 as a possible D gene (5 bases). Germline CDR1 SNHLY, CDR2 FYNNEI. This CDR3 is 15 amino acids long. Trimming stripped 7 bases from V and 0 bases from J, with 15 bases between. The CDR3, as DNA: TGTGCCAGCAAGGGCAGGGCGGGGATGAACACTGAAGCTTTCTTT. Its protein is CASKGRAGMNTEAFF.

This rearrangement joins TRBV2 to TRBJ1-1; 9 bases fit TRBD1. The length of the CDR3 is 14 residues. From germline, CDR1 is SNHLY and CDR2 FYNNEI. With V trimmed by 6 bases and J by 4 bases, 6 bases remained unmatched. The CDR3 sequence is CASSTGGKGTEAFF. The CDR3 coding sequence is TGTGCCAGCAGCACAGGGGGCAAGGGCACTGAAGCTTTCTTT.

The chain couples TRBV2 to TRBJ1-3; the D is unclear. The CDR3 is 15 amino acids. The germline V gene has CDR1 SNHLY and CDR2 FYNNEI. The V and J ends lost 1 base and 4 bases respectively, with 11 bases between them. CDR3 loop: CASSEGRSLGNTIYF. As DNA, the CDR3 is TGTGCCAGCAGTGAAGGGCGGAGCCTCGGAAACACCATATATTTT.

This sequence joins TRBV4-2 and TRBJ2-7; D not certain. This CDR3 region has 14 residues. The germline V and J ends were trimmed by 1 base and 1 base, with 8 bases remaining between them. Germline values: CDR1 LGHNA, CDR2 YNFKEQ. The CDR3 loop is CASSQAVISYEQYF. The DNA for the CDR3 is TGTGCCAGCAGCCAAGCGGTCATTTCCTACGAGCAGTACTTC.

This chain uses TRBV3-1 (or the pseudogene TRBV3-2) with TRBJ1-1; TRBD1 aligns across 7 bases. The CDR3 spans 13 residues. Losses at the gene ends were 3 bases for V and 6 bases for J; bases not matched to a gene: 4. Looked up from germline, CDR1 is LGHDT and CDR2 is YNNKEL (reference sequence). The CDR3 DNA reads TGTGCCAGCAGCCAGCGTCAGGGGGCTGAAGCTTTCTTT. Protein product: CASSQRQGAEAFF.

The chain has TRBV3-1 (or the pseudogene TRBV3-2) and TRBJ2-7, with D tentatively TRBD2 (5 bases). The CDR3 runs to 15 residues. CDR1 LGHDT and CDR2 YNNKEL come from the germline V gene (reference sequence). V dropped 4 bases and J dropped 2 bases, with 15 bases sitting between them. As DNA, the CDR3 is TGTGCCAGCAGCCGGAAACTGGAGGCCGCCTACGAGCAGTACTTC. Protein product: CASSRKLEAAYEQYF.

The CDR3 DNA reads as TGTGCCAGCAGTCCCCCCCCCTTGACTCCGGTAGACACTGAAGCTTTCTTT. Translated, it gives CASSPPPLTPVDTEAFF. The rearrangement uses TRBV2 and TRBJ1-1; D is ambiguous. The V end was cut by 5 bases, the J end by 3 bases, with 22 bases between. Germline V CDR1 and CDR2: SNHLY, FYNNEI. The CDR3 has 17 amino acids.

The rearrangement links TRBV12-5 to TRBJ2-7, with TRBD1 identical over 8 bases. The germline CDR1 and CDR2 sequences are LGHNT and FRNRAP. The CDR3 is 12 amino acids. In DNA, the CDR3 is TGTGCCACTGGGACAGGCACCTACGAGCAGTACTTC. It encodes CATGTGTYEQYF.